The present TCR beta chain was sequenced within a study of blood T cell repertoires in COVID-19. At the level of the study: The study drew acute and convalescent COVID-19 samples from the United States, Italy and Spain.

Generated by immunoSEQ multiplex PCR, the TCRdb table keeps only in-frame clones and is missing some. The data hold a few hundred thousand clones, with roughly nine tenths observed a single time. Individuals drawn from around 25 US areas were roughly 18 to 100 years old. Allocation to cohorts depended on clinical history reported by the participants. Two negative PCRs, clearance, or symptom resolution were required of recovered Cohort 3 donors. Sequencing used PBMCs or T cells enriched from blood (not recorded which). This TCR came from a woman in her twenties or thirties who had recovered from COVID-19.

The CDR3 reads CATQSGNQPQHF. The CDR3, as DNA: TGTGCCACCCAATCGGGAAATCAGCCCCAGCATTTT. The rearrangement links TRBV10-3 to TRBJ1-5; D ambiguous. This CDR3 is 12 amino acids long. The germline V and J ends were trimmed by 10 bases and 4 bases, with 11 bases remaining between them. Germline V gene sequence: CDR1 ENHRY, CDR2 SYGVKD.